This record covers a single T cell receptor (beta chain). Its antigen is unknown. Losses at the gene ends were 4 bases for V and 2 bases for J; bases not matched to a gene: 9. CDR3 length: 16 residues. Germline V gene sequence: CDR1 SGHNT, CDR2 YYREEE (reference sequence). These data are taken from a study of T cell responses to AZD1222 COVID-19 vaccine. General study results and limits: Nearly half of the spike-specific TCRs reportedly recognize variant regions that carry no mutations. The sample set comprised mostly white British donors with more females, and clonal diversity was possibly underestimated.

Clones were sequenced by immunoSEQ multiplex PCR, and TCRdb holds only the in-frame ones, with some missing. This table has under 150,000 clones, 70% to 90% appearing once. Material: peripheral blood, obtained on day 0 of AZD1222 vaccination. The TCR comes from an adult in good health. The genes are TRBV5-4 and TRBJ2-7; TRBD1 agrees at 10 bases. The CDR3 protein is CASSPTGGVSAYEQYF. The CDR3 DNA reads as TGTGCCAGCAGCCCGACAGGGGGCGTATCGGCCTACGAGCAGTACTTC.